This T cell receptor beta chain was sequenced for a study of T cells in Graves' hyperthyroidism and ophthalmopathy. Study as a whole: Blood was drawn when the patient was first diagnosed and still untreated. General study results and limits: Stable hyperthyroidism was told apart from ophthalmopathy by a model built on 13 V-J features.

The table lists this clonotype with a few counts. Antigen specificity is unknown. There were TCR beta CDR3 regions amplified from RNA transcripts. The TCR CDR3 was amplified in a first-round RT-PCR using the HTBI primer set. TCRdb processed the multiplex PCR reads anew with MiXCR; each CDR3 protein has one entry. Seen here are fewer than 450,000 distinct CDR3 sequences, 15% observed once, and the top ten hold roughly a fifth. Looked up from germline, CDR1 is MNHNS and CDR2 is SASEGT. The CDR3 sequence is 16 residues long. Trimming cost V 5 bases and J 0 bases, with 13 bases left between them. The source is a woman between 55 and 75 years old with Graves' ophthalmopathy. The chain joins TRBV6-1 to TRBJ2-2; the D gene is possibly TRBD1 (5 bases). Material for sequencing was blood. CDR3 DNA: TGTGCCAGCAGTTTGACAGCTTACCCGAACACCGGGGAGCTGTTTTTT. Its protein is CASSLTAYPNTGELFF.